The rows below give T cell receptor beta chains drawn from one sample of a study of T cell responses to AZD1222 COVID-19 vaccine. Profiling relied on immunoSEQ multiplex PCR, and the TCRdb table lists in-frame clones only, not all of them. The data hold 150,000 to 160,000 clones, with 90% to 95% observed a single time. This specimen consisted of peripheral blood, obtained 28 days after the second AZD1222 dose. The origin of the receptors is an adult who received the AZD1222 COVID-19 vaccine. CDR3s include the opening cysteine and the closing phenylalanine or tryptophan.

v_call	j_call	cdr3_aa
TRBV2	TRBJ1-4	CARGGQNKYGEKLFF
TRBV12-3/TRBV12-4	TRBJ1-2	CASSWDTGYGYTF
TRBV6-5	TRBJ1-2	CASSYSSRGYGYTF
TRBV18	TRBJ1-5	CASSPSPLSHRDRTLQPQHF
TRBV28	TRBJ1-5	CASIQGGGSNQPQHF
TRBV19	TRBJ1-5	CASSISTPGGNQPQHF
TRBV6-5	TRBJ2-7	CASNSGGGEQYF
TRBV21-1	TRBJ2-2	CASSETPSDENTGELFF
TRBV10-3	TRBJ2-1	CATALDPRNEQFF
TRBV5-1	TRBJ2-3	CASRGTHTQYF
TRBV9	TRBJ1-6	CASSVVGGRSNSPLHF
TRBV5-6	TRBJ2-3	CASSHLAGDTDTQYF
TRBV5-4	TRBJ2-7	CASSLTGSSYEQYF
TRBV4-1	TRBJ2-3	CATTPSGSHDTQYF
TRBV3-1/TRBV3-2	TRBJ2-7	CASSQLSYEQYF
TRBV5-1	TRBJ1-2	CASSVGFYGYTF
TRBV30	TRBJ1-1	CAWKNRGMNTEAFF
TRBV6-5	TRBJ1-6	CASSYVGPVNSPLHF
TRBV6-5	TRBJ1-2	CASSYGQRSYGYTF
TRBV30	TRBJ1-5	CAWSVIHHERPQHF
TRBV25-1	TRBJ1-1	CASSEGQGLEAFF
TRBV15	TRBJ1-5	CATSRETVGSRPPPQHF
TRBV18	TRBJ1-1	CASSPPPEQRAEAFF
TRBV7-6	TRBJ2-3	CASSPISGVAADTQYF
TRBV11-2	TRBJ2-3	CASSPVDSRTDTQYF
TRBV5-1	TRBJ1-1	CASSGEVWTEAFF
TRBV3-1/TRBV3-2	TRBJ2-7	CASSTYYEQYF
TRBV7-3	TRBJ2-2	CASSHNRNTNTGELFF
TRBV7-9	TRBJ1-2	CASSRTGNDGYTF
TRBV3-1/TRBV3-2	TRBJ2-3	CASSQDRGNGVGTDTQYF
TRBV7-6	TRBJ1-2	CASSLAPGGANYGYTF
TRBV2	TRBJ1-1	CASRVQGLSMNTEAFF
TRBV2	TRBJ1-1	CALVEGEAFF
TRBV12-3/TRBV12-4	TRBJ2-1	CASRLGDNEQFF
TRBV15	TRBJ1-1	CATTARQNTEAFF
TRBV20-1	TRBJ1-5	CSARHQLAQHF
TRBV12-3/TRBV12-4	TRBJ1-1	CASSFGSYTEAFF
TRBV13	TRBJ2-3	CASSSPTPRAGGIETDTQYF
TRBV30	TRBJ2-5	CAWTKRGRGRETQYF
TRBV28	TRBJ1-2	CASSPVLSYGYTF
TRBV5-1	TRBJ1-4	CASSRQSTNEKLFF
TRBV7-3	TRBJ2-5	CASSLTSGSGETQYF
TRBV10-2	TRBJ1-6	CASRPLWTGGNSPLHF
TRBV6-5	TRBJ1-2	CASRLGNNYGYTF
TRBV7-9	TRBJ2-5	CASSPTARETQYF